A selection of T cell receptor beta chains follows, all from one sample in a study of beta chain features in type 1 diabetes. Sequencing used immunoSEQ multiplex PCR; TCRdb keeps in-frame clones, though not all of them. The table shows hundreds of thousands of clones, with 13% occurring only once. Material: naive CD4+ T cells from blood. The receptors come from a man aged 18 to 35 with type 1 diabetes. CDR3s leave out the opening cysteine and the closing phenylalanine or tryptophan. Some rows have no size entry. The others give once, few or many, or a class for an expanded clone.

clone size: few; V gene: TRBV30; CDR3 length: 14; CDR3 protein: AWTKSVLATNEKLF
clone size: once; V gene: TRBV9; CDR3 length: 13; CDR3 protein: ASSGQGESGNTIY
clone size: NA; V gene: TRBV6-5; CDR3 length: 11; CDR3 protein: ASSHGTGGKLF
clone size: few; V gene: TRBV9; CDR3 length: 10; CDR3 protein: ATSGGTDTQY
clone size: few; V gene: TRBV2; CDR3 length: 14; CDR3 protein: ASRTPDRRTYNEQF
clone size: NA; V gene: TRBV5-6; CDR3 length: 13; CDR3 protein: ASSLWSAYTGELF
clone size: NA; V gene: TRBV15; CDR3 length: 13; CDR3 protein: ATSRDSGGVDTQY
clone size: NA; V gene: TRBV29-1; CDR3 length: 10; CDR3 protein: SVGGGSTEAF
clone size: NA; V gene: TRBV30; CDR3 length: 11; CDR3 protein: ARRTGRNTEAF
clone size: few; V gene: TRBV15; CDR3 length: 15; CDR3 protein: ATSRTRQGKVTDTQY
clone size: few; V gene: TRBV13; CDR3 length: 14; CDR3 protein: ASSPRLAGSTDTQY
clone size: few; V gene: TRBV5-1; CDR3 length: 14; CDR3 protein: ASSRAAAGTAYGYT
clone size: NA; V gene: TRBV27; CDR3 length: 13; CDR3 protein: ASSLQTGLNEKLF
clone size: NA; V gene: TRBV4-1; CDR3 length: 16; CDR3 protein: ASSQDRGTGLRQETQY
clone size: few; V gene: TRBV7-9; CDR3 length: 12; CDR3 protein: ASSLAGSTDTQY
clone size: few; V gene: TRBV6-5; CDR3 length: 11; CDR3 protein: ASSYRSQETQY
clone size: NA; V gene: TRBV10-3; CDR3 length: 10; CDR3 protein: AIEQEGYGYT
clone size: once; V gene: TRBV29-1; CDR3 length: 11; CDR3 protein: SVEVPTSYGYT
clone size: NA; V gene: TRBV5-1; CDR3 length: 11; CDR3 protein: ASGLGQGETQY
clone size: few; V gene: TRBV25-1; CDR3 length: 11; CDR3 protein: ASSDPDRAEQY
clone size: NA; V gene: TRBV7-8; CDR3 length: 13; CDR3 protein: ASSLRGADNSPLH
clone size: NA; V gene: TRBV19; CDR3 length: 16; CDR3 protein: ASSERGAAHRYTGELF
clone size: NA; V gene: TRBV2; CDR3 length: 12; CDR3 protein: ASRIVMGTDTQY
clone size: NA; V gene: TRBV11-3; CDR3 length: 12; CDR3 protein: ASSLAGGNHEQF
clone size: NA; V gene: TRBV5-4; CDR3 length: 14; CDR3 protein: ASSAPGTHNTGELF